This T cell receptor (beta chain) was profiled in a study of blood T cells in healthy people across ages. Study-level points and caveats: Calculation of diversity from one million T cells yielded estimates considered to be underestimates. Across the age range, TCR beta diversity per million T cells fell in a roughly linear way.

In this sample, this clonotype turned up a few times. Its target is not known. The CDR3 loop spans 16 amino acids. With 5 bases clipped from V and 0 bases from J, the junction kept 4 bases outside the gene matches. Germline lookup yields CDR1 SGHRS and CDR2 YFSETQ. Alongside a J-beta primer mix, a sample-barcoded 5' primer served in a second PCR lasting about 7 to 12 cycles. MiXCR, run by TCRdb on the 5' RACE reads, gives a single entry per CDR3 protein. The repertoire holds 780,000 or so distinct CDR3 sequences, with roughly 53% as singletons. Each of the donors had approximately 10 milliliters of peripheral blood drawn into EDTA-treated Vacutainer tubes.

The clonotype was recovered from a man older than 75 in good health. The sample comprised blood. V gene TRBV5-1 combines with J gene TRBJ2-6; 8 bases line up with TRBD1. The CDR3, as DNA: TGCGCCAGCAGGACAGGGGTTGACTCTGGGGCCAACGTCCTGACTTTC. Amino acid sequence: CASRTGVDSGANVLTF.